The 12 T cell receptor beta chains below come from one sample, sequenced in a study of cytomegalovirus exposure and HLA in healthy donors. PCR involved 60 Vbeta and 13 Jbeta primers. Repertoires were generated with immunoSEQ multiplex PCR, while TCRdb's copy carries only in-frame clones and drops some. The table includes 18,000 or so clones, about 70% detected once. Material: PBMCs. The receptors shown here come from a man between 18 and 29 years old in good health and CMV-seronegative.

The rearrangement links TRBV30 to TRBJ2-7, with a weak D call TRBD2 (6 bases). With 5 bases removed from V and 3 bases from J, the gap between germline ends came to 8 bases. CDR1 is GTSNPN and CDR2 is SVGIG in the germline V gene (reference sequence). This CDR3 contains 11 residues. CDR3 amino acids: CAWGRNYEQYF. The DNA of the CDR3 is TGTGCCTGGGGGAGGAACTACGAGCAGTACTTC.

CDR3 bases: TGTGCCAGCAGCGTCACAGTGGGTCTATTATCCGAGCAGTACTTC. Protein: CASSVTVGLLSEQYF. The V and J genes are TRBV5-6 and TRBJ2-7; unclear D gene. Germline assignment: CDR1 SGHDT and CDR2 YYEEEE. Trimming pared 4 bases from V and 6 bases from J, leaving 20 bases between. CDR3 length: 15 residues.

For the CDR3, the DNA is TGTGCCAGCAGCTCGCCACGACTGAGAGATACGCAGTATTTT. Translating it yields CASSSPRLRDTQYF. The V call is TRBV7-9, the J call TRBJ2-3; D is unclear. Germline V CDR1 and CDR2: SEHNR, FQNEAQ (reference sequence). Trimming took off 4 bases at V and 5 bases at J, with 13 bases between the two ends. The CDR3 has 14 residues.

This clone was detected only a few times. This chain links TRBV30 with TRBJ2-7, with TRBD2 matching over 8 bases. CDR1 and CDR2 from the germline V gene are GTSNPN and SVGIG (reference sequence). The CDR3 totals 14 residues. V gave up 0 bases and J gave up 5 bases; unmatched junction bases: 6. The CDR3 bases are TGTGCCTGGAGTGTAGGCGGGGGGACCGACGAGCAGTACTTC. Amino acids: CAWSVGGGTDEQYF.

Only one count was recorded for this clone. The chain recombines TRBV5-1 with TRBJ2-1; 8 bases agree with TRBD2. V lost 4 bases to trimming and J lost 6 bases; unmatched junction nucleotides: 6. The CDR3 sequence is 14 residues long. CDR1 SGHRS and CDR2 YFSETQ come from the germline V gene. CDR3 DNA: TGCGCCAGCAGCGCAGCGGGAGCTTCCAATGAGCAGTTCTTC. This encodes CASSAAGASNEQFF.

J is TRBJ1-2 and V is TRBV18; D possibly corresponds to TRBD1 (5 bases). The CDR3 sequence is 14 residues long. Trimming pared 4 bases from V and 0 bases from J, leaving 9 bases between. Germline assignment: CDR1 KGHSH and CDR2 LQKENI. CDR3 sequence reads: CASSQGDSNYGYTF. DNA of the CDR3: TGTGCCAGCTCACAAGGGGACTCTAACTATGGCTACACCTTC.

V and J are TRBV30 and TRBJ1-4, with D maybe TRBD1 (6 bases). Trimming cost V 5 bases and J 4 bases, with 14 bases left between them. This CDR3 is 14 amino acids long. Germline lookup yields CDR1 GTSNPN and CDR2 SVGIG (reference sequence). Here the CDR3 reads CAWGGTTNNEKLFF. CDR3 DNA: TGTGCCTGGGGGGGCACTACAAATAATGAAAAACTGTTTTTT. Full variable domain (missing parts from reference TRBV30 and TRBJ1-4): SQTIHQWPATLVQPVGSPLSLECTVEGTSNPNLYWYRQAAGRGLQLLFYSVGIGQISSEVPQNLSASRPQDRQFILSSKKLLLSDSGFYLCAWGGTTNNEKLFFGSGTQLSVL.

V is TRBV6-5 and J is TRBJ1-2, with 7 bases matching TRBD1. The CDR3 contains 14 residues. Germline CDR1 MNHEY, CDR2 SVGAGI. J gave up 6 bases and V 7 bases, and 11 bases lay outside the gene matches. The CDR3 DNA follows: TGTGCCAGCACCGGAGGGGGCGCGGATAATGGCTACACCTTC. Protein sequence: CASTGGGADNGYTF.

J is TRBJ1-1 and V is TRBV12-5; no clear D. Germline CDR1 LGHNT, CDR2 FRNRAP. The CDR3 covers 14 residues. Trimming pared 8 bases from V and 4 bases from J, leaving 17 bases between. CDR3: CASSYSQAGTEAFF. The CDR3 region has the DNA TGTGCTAGTTCGTATTCCCAGGCCGGCACTGAAGCTTTCTTT.

This chain uses TRBV15 with TRBJ1-5; no clear D gene. V lost 0 bases and J lost 3, with 9 bases in between. This CDR3 contains 15 residues. Germline V lookup: CDR1 LNHNV, CDR2 YYDKDF (reference sequence). As DNA, the CDR3 is TGTGCCACCAGCAGAGATCCCGGGTACAATCAGCCCCAGCATTTT. This translates into CATSRDPGYNQPQHF.

The rearrangement joins TRBV7-3 to TRBJ2-5; 9 bases line up with TRBD2. Germline V gives CDR1 SGHTA, CDR2 FQGTGA. V was pared by 3 bases and J by 3 bases, with 2 bases of the junction left unmatched. The CDR3 loop spans 14 amino acids. The CDR3 DNA reads TGTGCCAGCAGCTTCGGCGGGGGGGAAGAGACCCAGTACTTC. Translation gives CASSFGGGEETQYF.

V gene TRBV7-9 combines with J gene TRBJ2-1; TRBD2 matches 8 bases. Per germline, CDR1 SEHNR and CDR2 FQNEAQ (reference sequence). V dropped 5 bases and J dropped 5; count of bases not matched to a gene: 8. CDR3 size: 15 residues. The CDR3 DNA reads TGTGCCAGCAGCCGCGGACTAGCTGAGAACAATGAGCAGTTCTTC. The encoded protein is CASSRGLAENNEQFF.